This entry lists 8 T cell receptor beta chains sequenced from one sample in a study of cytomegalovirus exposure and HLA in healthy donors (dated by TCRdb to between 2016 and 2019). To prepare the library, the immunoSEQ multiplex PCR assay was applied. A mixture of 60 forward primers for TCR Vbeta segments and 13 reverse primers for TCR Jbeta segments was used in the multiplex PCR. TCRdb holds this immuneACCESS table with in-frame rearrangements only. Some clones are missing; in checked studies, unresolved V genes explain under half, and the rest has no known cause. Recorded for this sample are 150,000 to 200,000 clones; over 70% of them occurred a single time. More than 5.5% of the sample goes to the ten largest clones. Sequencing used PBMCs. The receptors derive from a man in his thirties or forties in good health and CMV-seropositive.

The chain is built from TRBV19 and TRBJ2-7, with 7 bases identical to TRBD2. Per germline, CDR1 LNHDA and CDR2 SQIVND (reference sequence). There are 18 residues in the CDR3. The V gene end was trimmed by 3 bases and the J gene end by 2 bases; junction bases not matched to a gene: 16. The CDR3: CASSISPLSSGATYEQYF. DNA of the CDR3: TGTGCCAGTAGTATCTCCCCCCTCTCTAGCGGTGCAACCTACGAGCAGTACTTC.

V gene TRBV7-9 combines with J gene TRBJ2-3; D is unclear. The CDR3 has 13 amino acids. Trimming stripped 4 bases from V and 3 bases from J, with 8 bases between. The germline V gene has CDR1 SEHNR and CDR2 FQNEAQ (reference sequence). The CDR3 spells CASSSLLTDTQYF. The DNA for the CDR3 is TGTGCCAGCAGCTCCCTCCTTACAGATACGCAGTATTTT.

CDR3 region: CASSGGTSGSRRVEQFF. CDR3 sequence (DNA): TGCGCCAGCAGCGGTGGGACTAGCGGGAGTCGGCGGGTAGAGCAGTTCTTC. This sequence joins TRBV5-1 and TRBJ2-1; 14 nucleotides agree with TRBD2. The V gene's germline CDR1 is SGHRS and CDR2 YFSETQ. The CDR3 is 17 amino acids. After removal of 4 bases from V and 10 bases from J, the junction contained 13 bases not matched to a gene.

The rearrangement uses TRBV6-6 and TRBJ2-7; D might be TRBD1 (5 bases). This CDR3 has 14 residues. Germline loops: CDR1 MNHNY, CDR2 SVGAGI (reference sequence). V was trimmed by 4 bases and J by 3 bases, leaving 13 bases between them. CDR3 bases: TGTGCCAGCAGTTGGGGCTCAACCTACTACGAGCAGTACTTC. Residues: CASSWGSTYYEQYF.

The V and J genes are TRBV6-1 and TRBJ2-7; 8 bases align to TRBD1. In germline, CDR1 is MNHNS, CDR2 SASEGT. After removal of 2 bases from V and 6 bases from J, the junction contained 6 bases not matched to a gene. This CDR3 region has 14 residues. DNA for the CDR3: TGTGCCAGCAGTGAAAGCAGGGGGCTCATCGAGCAGTACTTC. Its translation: CASSESRGLIEQYF.

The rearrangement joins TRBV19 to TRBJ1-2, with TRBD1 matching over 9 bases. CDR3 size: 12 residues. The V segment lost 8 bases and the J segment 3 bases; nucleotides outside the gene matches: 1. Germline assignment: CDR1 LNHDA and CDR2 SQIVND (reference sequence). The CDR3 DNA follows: TGTGCCAGTCGGGACAGGGACTATGGCTACACCTTC. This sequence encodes CASRDRDYGYTF.

CDR3 sequence (DNA): TGTGCCTTCCAGGGGGCCGTAAACACCATATATTTT. Its translation is CAFQGAVNTIYF. V usage is TRBV30 and J usage is TRBJ1-3; TRBD1 matches 8 bases. In germline, CDR1 is GTSNPN, CDR2 SVGIG (reference sequence). J lost 6 bases, V lost 7 bases, and 5 bases had no gene match. The CDR3 is 12 amino acids.

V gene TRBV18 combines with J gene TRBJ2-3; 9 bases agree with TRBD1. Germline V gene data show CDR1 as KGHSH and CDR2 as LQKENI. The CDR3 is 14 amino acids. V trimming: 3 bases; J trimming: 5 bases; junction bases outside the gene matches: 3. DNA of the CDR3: TGTGCCAGCTCACCGGGACAGGGTGTAGATACGCAGTATTTT. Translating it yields CASSPGQGVDTQYF.